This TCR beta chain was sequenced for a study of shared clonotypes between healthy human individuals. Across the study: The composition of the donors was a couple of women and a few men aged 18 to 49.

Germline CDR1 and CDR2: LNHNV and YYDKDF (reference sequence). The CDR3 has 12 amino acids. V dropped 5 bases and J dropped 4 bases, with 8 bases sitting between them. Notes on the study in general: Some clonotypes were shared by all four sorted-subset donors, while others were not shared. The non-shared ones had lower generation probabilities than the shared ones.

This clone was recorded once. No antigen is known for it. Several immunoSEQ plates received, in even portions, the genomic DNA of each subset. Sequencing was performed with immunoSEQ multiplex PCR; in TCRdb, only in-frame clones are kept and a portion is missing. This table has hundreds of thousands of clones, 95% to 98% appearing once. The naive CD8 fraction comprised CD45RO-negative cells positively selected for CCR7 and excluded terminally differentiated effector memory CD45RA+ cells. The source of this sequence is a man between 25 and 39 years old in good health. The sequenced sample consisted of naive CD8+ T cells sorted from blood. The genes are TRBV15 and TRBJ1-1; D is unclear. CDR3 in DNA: TGTGCCACCAGCCCGCCTAGCACTGAAGCTTTCTTT. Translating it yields CATSPPSTEAFF.